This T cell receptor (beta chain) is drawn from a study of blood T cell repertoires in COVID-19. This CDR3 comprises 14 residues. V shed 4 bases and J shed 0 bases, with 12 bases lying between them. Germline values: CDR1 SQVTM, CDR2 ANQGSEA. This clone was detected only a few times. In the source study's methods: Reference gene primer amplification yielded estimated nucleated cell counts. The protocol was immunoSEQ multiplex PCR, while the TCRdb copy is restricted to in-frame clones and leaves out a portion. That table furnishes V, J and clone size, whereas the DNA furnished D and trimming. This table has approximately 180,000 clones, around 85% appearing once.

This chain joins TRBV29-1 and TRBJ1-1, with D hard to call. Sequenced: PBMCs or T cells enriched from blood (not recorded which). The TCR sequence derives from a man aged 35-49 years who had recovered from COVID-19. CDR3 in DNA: TGCAGCGTTGTTTCGGGGATCATGAACACTGAAGCTTTCTTT. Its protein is CSVVSGIMNTEAFF. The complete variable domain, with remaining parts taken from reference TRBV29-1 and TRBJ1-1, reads SAVISQKPSRDICQRGTSLTIQCQVDSQVTMMFWYRQQPGQSLTLIATANQGSEATYESGFVIDKFPISRPNLTFSTLTVSNMSPEDSSIYLCSVVSGIMNTEAFFGQGTRLTVV.